The entry that follows covers one T cell receptor beta chain sequence. The data stem from a study of blood T cell repertoires in COVID-19. Whole-study context: Whether acute or convalescent, the COVID-19 samples came from the United States, Italy and Spain. In each case, the material was cDNA or gDNA derived from T cells, B-cell-depleted T cells, or PBMCs.

Germline V gene sequence: CDR1 MDHEN, CDR2 SYDVKM. Trimming took off 3 bases at V and 7 bases at J, with 30 bases between the two ends. This CDR3 spans 20 amino acids. Clones were sequenced by immunoSEQ multiplex PCR, and TCRdb holds only the in-frame ones, with some missing. The table has a few hundred thousand clones, approximately 81% seen once. V gene TRBV28 combines with J gene TRBJ1-4; weak D call: TRBD1 (5 bases). The TCR sequence derives from a woman under 30 with acute or convalescent COVID-19. Source material: peripheral blood. The CDR3 DNA reads as TGTGCCAGCAGTTTTCGTTTCACAGGCACTATTCAACGGACGAGTGAAAAACTGTTTTTT. This codes for CASSFRFTGTIQRTSEKLFF.